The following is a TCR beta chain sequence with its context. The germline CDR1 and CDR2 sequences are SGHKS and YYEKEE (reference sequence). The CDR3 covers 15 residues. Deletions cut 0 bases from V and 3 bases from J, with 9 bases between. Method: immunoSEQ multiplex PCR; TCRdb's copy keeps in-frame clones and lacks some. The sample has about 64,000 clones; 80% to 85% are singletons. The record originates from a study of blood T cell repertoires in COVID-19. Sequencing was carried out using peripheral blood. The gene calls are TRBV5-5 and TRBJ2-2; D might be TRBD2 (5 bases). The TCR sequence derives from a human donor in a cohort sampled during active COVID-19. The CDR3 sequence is CASSLAGGHTGELFF. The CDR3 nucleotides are TGTGCCAGCAGCTTGGCCGGCGGGCACACCGGGGAGCTGTTTTTT. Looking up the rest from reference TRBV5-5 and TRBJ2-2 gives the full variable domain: DAGVTQSPTHLIKTRGQQVTLRCSPISGHKSVSWYQQVLGQGPQFIFQYYEKEERGRGNFPDRFSARQFPNYSSELNVNALLLGDSALYLCASSLAGGHTGELFFGEGSRLTVL.